The T cell receptor (beta chain) described here comes from a study of blood T cell repertoires in COVID-19. Study-level information: COVID-19 samples from acute and convalescent phases originated in the United States, Italy and Spain.

CDR1 and CDR2 from the germline V gene are SGHRS and YFSETQ. Trimming shortened V by 4 bases and J by 1 base, and 14 bases separated the two germline ends. This CDR3 spans 15 amino acids. This table comes from immunoSEQ multiplex PCR, and its TCRdb copy is limited to in-frame clones, with some not included. The sample contains about 16,000 clones, under 90% of which appear only once. This chain uses TRBV5-1 with TRBJ2-5; maybe TRBD2 (5 bases). Material for sequencing was peripheral blood. The origin of this receptor is a human donor in a cohort sampled during active COVID-19. The CDR3 DNA follows: TGCGCCAGCAGCCGGGGAGCGGCAGGCCAAGAGACCCAGTACTTC. Translation: CASSRGAAGQETQYF. The full variable domain, in which reference TRBV5-1 and TRBJ2-5 provide the parts outside the CDR3, is KAGVTQTPRYLIKTRGQQVTLSCSPISGHRSVSWYQQTPGQGLQFLFEYFSETQRNKGNFPGRFSGRQFSNSRSEMNVSTLELGDSALYLCASSRGAAGQETQYFGPGTRLLVL.